These T cell receptor beta chains were read from a single sample in a study of T cell repertoires in cytomegalovirus infection. TCRdb redid the calling of the reads with MiXCR, one entry per CDR3 protein. The profile shows over 100,000 distinct CDR3 sequences, roughly a tenth of them singletons. Antigens of these TCRs are unknown. Sequenced: PBMCs, sequenced either directly or after in vitro stimulation (not recorded which). The source is a human donor in good health (CMV status not recorded). Some clones in this sample may be carry-over from other donors' samples. CDR3s include the opening cysteine and the closing phenylalanine or tryptophan. Each record gives: clone size, J gene, D gene, V gene, CDR3 protein, CDR3 DNA. D genes are given only for firm matches. Clone size is not always given. Where it is, it says once, few, many or a class for expanded clones.

size: few
J: TRBJ2-1
D: NA
V: TRBV27
CDR3: CASRRHAGRDNEQFF
DNA: TGTGCCAGCAGGCGACACGCCGGAAGGGACAATGAGCAGTTCTTC

size: NA
J: TRBJ1-6
D: NA
V: TRBV5-1
CDR3: CASSPVGMDSPLHF
DNA: TGCGCCAGCAGCCCGGTGGGTATGGATTCACCCCTCCACTTT

size: NA
J: TRBJ2-5
D: NA
V: TRBV6-6
CDR3: CASSYTGDSTQYF
DNA: TGTGCCAGCAGTTATACGGGAGACTCGACCCAGTACTTC

size: many
J: TRBJ2-1
D: TRBD2
V: TRBV7-2
CDR3: CASSLAAGGLAVFYNEQFF
DNA: TGTGCCAGCAGCTTAGCCGCCGGGGGACTAGCGGTCTTCTACAATGAGCAGTTCTTC

size: few
J: TRBJ2-5
D: NA
V: TRBV10-1
CDR3: CASSESQGETQYF
DNA: TGCGCCAGCAGTGAGTCTCAGGGGGAGACCCAGTACTTC

size: NA
J: TRBJ1-5
D: TRBD1
V: TRBV6-4
CDR3: CASSDDGTGSSTPIYSNQPQHF
DNA: TGTGCCAGCAGTGACGACGGGACAGGGTCATCTACACCCATCTATAGCAATCAGCCCCAGCATTTT

size: NA
J: TRBJ2-5
D: NA
V: TRBV12-3/TRBV12-4
CDR3: CASSLNTRQGTQYF
DNA: TGTGCCAGCAGTTTGAATACTAGACAAGGGACCCAGTACTTC

size: many
J: TRBJ2-3
D: NA
V: TRBV7-3
CDR3: CASSGQGGTQYF
DNA: TGTGCCAGCAGCGGCCAAGGGGGTACGCAGTATTTT

size: many
J: TRBJ1-1
D: NA
V: TRBV28
CDR3: CASSLGYTEAFF
DNA: TGTGCCAGCAGTTTAGGTTATACTGAAGCTTTCTTT

size: many
J: TRBJ2-3
D: NA
V: TRBV11-2
CDR3: CASGGSVTDTQYF
DNA: TGTGCCAGTGGGGGGAGTGTCACAGATACGCAGTATTTT

size: NA
J: TRBJ2-1
D: TRBD2
V: TRBV20-1
CDR3: CSASKREGYEQFF
DNA: TGCAGTGCTAGTAAGCGGGAGGGCTATGAGCAGTTCTTC

size: NA
J: TRBJ2-3
D: NA
V: TRBV10-3
CDR3: CAISEGLSGDTQYF
DNA: TGTGCCATCAGTGAGGGGTTATCAGGAGATACGCAGTATTTT

size: many
J: TRBJ2-6
D: NA
V: TRBV7-2
CDR3: CASSLLLITGANVLTF
DNA: TGTGCCAGCAGCTTATTATTGATAACTGGGGCCAACGTCCTGACTTTC

size: NA
J: TRBJ2-2
D: TRBD1
V: TRBV10-1
CDR3: CASSSTGVDTGELFF
DNA: TGCGCCAGCAGTTCAACAGGGGTCGACACCGGGGAGCTGTTTTTT

size: NA
J: TRBJ1-1
D: NA
V: TRBV6-2/TRBV6-3
CDR3: CASSTIVSQSTGRNTEAFF
DNA: TGTGCCAGCAGTACAATTGTAAGCCAGTCGACGGGCAGGAACACTGAAGCTTTCTTT

size: few
J: TRBJ2-5
D: TRBD1
V: TRBV7-9
CDR3: CASSLGAGTAQETQYF
DNA: TGTGCCAGCAGCTTAGGGGCCGGGACAGCCCAAGAGACCCAGTACTTC

size: NA
J: TRBJ2-6
D: NA
V: TRBV24-1
CDR3: CATSEPGVSGANVLTF
DNA: TGTGCCACCAGTGAACCCGGAGTTTCTGGGGCCAACGTCCTGACTTTC

size: medium-sized
J: TRBJ1-1
D: TRBD1
V: TRBV12-3/TRBV12-4
CDR3: CASTPGQAGAEAFF
DNA: TGTGCCAGCACCCCCGGACAGGCAGGAGCTGAAGCTTTCTTT

size: NA
J: TRBJ1-2
D: NA
V: TRBV7-9
CDR3: CASSANRVDGYTF
DNA: TGTGCCAGCAGCGCCAACAGGGTAGATGGCTACACCTTC

size: few
J: TRBJ1-1
D: NA
V: TRBV6-1
CDR3: CASRTGLGQTEAFF
DNA: TGTGCCAGCAGAACCGGATTGGGTCAAACTGAAGCTTTCTTT

size: few
J: TRBJ2-5
D: NA
V: TRBV9
CDR3: CASSAELGGGETQYF
DNA: TGTGCCAGCAGCGCCGAGTTGGGCGGTGGGGAGACCCAGTACTTC

size: many
J: TRBJ1-1
D: NA
V: TRBV5-5
CDR3: CASSLRVMNTEAFF
DNA: TGTGCCAGCAGCTTGCGCGTTATGAACACTGAAGCTTTCTTT

size: many
J: TRBJ1-2
D: TRBD1
V: TRBV19
CDR3: CASSTRQGPYLGYTF
DNA: TGTGCCAGTAGTACCCGACAGGGGCCGTATCTGGGCTACACCTTC

size: many
J: TRBJ2-5
D: NA
V: TRBV7-2
CDR3: CASSPGGSGVLGTQYF
DNA: TGTGCCAGCAGCCCCGGGGGTAGCGGAGTTCTAGGGACCCAGTACTTC

size: NA
J: TRBJ2-3
D: TRBD2
V: TRBV7-3
CDR3: CASSWGGTSGTDTQYF
DNA: TGTGCCAGCAGCTGGGGCGGGACTAGCGGCACAGATACGCAGTATTTT

size: NA
J: TRBJ2-1
D: TRBD1
V: TRBV5-4
CDR3: CASSGARTGRGRDSYNEQFF
DNA: TGTGCCAGCAGCGGCGCACGGACAGGGCGCGGACGAGATTCATACAATGAGCAGTTCTTC

size: few
J: TRBJ2-7
D: NA
V: TRBV6-2/TRBV6-3
CDR3: CASSFPRRGIHEQYF
DNA: TGTGCCAGCAGCTTCCCACGGCGCGGGATCCACGAGCAGTACTTC

size: many
J: TRBJ1-5
D: TRBD1
V: TRBV12-3/TRBV12-4
CDR3: CASSGQGASNQPQHF
DNA: TGTGCCAGCAGTGGACAGGGGGCGAGCAATCAGCCCCAGCATTTT

size: NA
J: TRBJ2-5
D: NA
V: TRBV28
CDR3: CASSSAGNQETQYF
DNA: TGTGCCAGCAGCTCCGCCGGGAACCAAGAGACCCAGTACTTC

size: few
J: TRBJ1-1
D: TRBD1
V: TRBV29-1
CDR3: CSVTGTANTEAFF
DNA: TGCAGCGTTACCGGGACAGCAAACACTGAAGCTTTCTTT

size: NA
J: TRBJ1-2
D: NA
V: TRBV18
CDR3: CASSPTGRGNGYTF
DNA: TGTGCCAGCTCACCCACGGGCAGGGGTAATGGCTACACCTTC

size: many
J: TRBJ1-4
D: TRBD1
V: TRBV19
CDR3: CASTRAGQGHEKLFF
DNA: TGTGCCAGTACGCGCGCCGGACAGGGACATGAAAAACTGTTTTTT

size: once
J: TRBJ2-7
D: TRBD2
V: TRBV28
CDR3: CASETSGDFYEQYF
DNA: TGTGCCAGTGAGACTAGCGGAGACTTCTACGAGCAGTACTTC

size: NA
J: TRBJ1-3
D: NA
V: TRBV7-2
CDR3: CASSKGPSSSGNTIYF
DNA: TGTGCCAGCAGCAAGGGACCTTCCAGCTCTGGAAACACCATATATTTT

size: few
J: TRBJ2-3
D: NA
V: TRBV18
CDR3: CASSPDPGYTQYF
DNA: TGTGCCAGCTCACCCGACCCGGGCTATACGCAGTATTTT

size: many
J: TRBJ2-7
D: NA
V: TRBV14
CDR3: CASSQARLQYF
DNA: TGTGCCAGCAGCCAAGCACGATTGCAGTACTTC

size: many
J: TRBJ2-7
D: TRBD2
V: TRBV7-2
CDR3: CASSRGLAGTSYEQYF
DNA: TGTGCCAGCAGCCGAGGCCTAGCGGGAACCTCCTACGAGCAGTACTTC

size: many
J: TRBJ1-2
D: NA
V: TRBV12-3/TRBV12-4
CDR3: CASSLVPHGGAGGYTF
DNA: TGTGCCAGCAGTTTAGTCCCCCATGGAGGGGCCGGTGGCTACACCTTC

size: few
J: TRBJ1-6
D: NA
V: TRBV28
CDR3: CASSPPWSPLHF
DNA: TGTGCCAGCAGTCCCCCCTGGTCACCCCTCCACTTT

size: many
J: TRBJ1-2
D: TRBD1
V: TRBV7-3
CDR3: CASSRDRRDGYTF
DNA: TGTGCCAGCAGCCGGGACAGGAGAGATGGCTACACCTTC

size: many
J: TRBJ2-5
D: TRBD1
V: TRBV11-2
CDR3: CASSLQGAETQYF
DNA: TGTGCCAGCAGCTTACAGGGGGCTGAGACCCAGTACTTC

size: NA
J: TRBJ1-5
D: NA
V: TRBV6-2/TRBV6-3
CDR3: CASSYRDNLNQPQHF
DNA: TGTGCCAGCAGTTACCGGGACAATTTGAATCAGCCCCAGCATTTT

size: few
J: TRBJ2-3
D: NA
V: TRBV7-2
CDR3: CASSLSRGADTQYF
DNA: TGTGCCAGCAGCCTATCCCGAGGGGCGGATACGCAGTATTTT

size: NA
J: TRBJ2-7
D: TRBD1
V: TRBV4-3
CDR3: CASSQRTGTEQYF
DNA: TGCGCCAGCAGCCAAAGGACAGGGACCGAGCAGTACTTC

size: many
J: TRBJ1-4
D: NA
V: TRBV19
CDR3: CASSARPLGTTNEKLFF
DNA: TGTGCCAGTAGTGCCCGTCCATTGGGAACAACTAATGAAAAACTGTTTTTT